The 30 T cell receptor beta chains in this list originate from one sample, sequenced in a study of early T cells in non-severe SARS-CoV-2 infection. TCRdb redid the calling of the 5' RACE reads with MiXCR, one entry per CDR3 protein. The sample consists of fewer than 75,000 distinct CDR3 sequences, roughly 18% of them appearing once. The material sequenced was whole blood, taken at baseline. These receptors were obtained from an adult who was a healthcare worker with PCR-confirmed SARS-CoV-2 infection or an uninfected control (not recorded which).

The genes are TRBV6-1 and TRBJ1-4; 8 bases are a match to TRBD1. From germline, CDR1 is MNHNS and CDR2 SASEGT. V lost 5 bases and J lost 4; bases outside the gene matches: 6. This CDR3 is built from 15 residues. The CDR3 sequence is CASSPRQGNNEKLFF. The CDR3 nucleotides read TGTGCCAGCAGTCCTCGACAGGGGAATAATGAAAAACTGTTTTTT.

This clonotype was observed at least ten times. CDR3 region: CSARVGQMITHEQYF. The DNA for the CDR3 is TGCAGTGCTAGAGTAGGACAGATGATAACCCACGAGCAGTACTTC. The V call is TRBV20-1, the J call TRBJ2-7; maybe TRBD1 (6 bases). With 1 base removed from V and 5 bases from J, the gap between germline ends came to 18 bases. In germline, CDR1 is DFQATT, CDR2 SNEGSKA (reference sequence). This CDR3 contains 15 residues.

The rearrangement links TRBV6-1 to TRBJ2-1; 11 bases align to TRBD2. Losses at the gene ends were 7 bases for V and 4 bases for J; bases not matched to a gene: 9. The V gene's germline CDR1 is MNHNS and CDR2 SASEGT. CDR3 size: 16 residues. This CDR3 is CASTRGGTSGYNEQFF. CDR3 nucleotide sequence: TGTGCCAGCACCCGGGGAGGGACTAGCGGTTACAATGAGCAGTTCTTC.

The CDR3 loop is CASSLRPTNTGELFF. The CDR3, as DNA: TGTGCCAGCAGTCTTAGACCCACGAACACCGGGGAGCTGTTTTTT. This chain connects TRBV7-2 to TRBJ2-2; the D is unclear. The CDR3 runs 15 residues. Germline assignment: CDR1 SGHTA and CDR2 FQGNSA. V was pared by 6 bases and J by 0 bases, with 11 bases between.

The chain recombines TRBV30 with TRBJ2-3, with 10 nucleotides matching TRBD2. The germline V gene has CDR1 GTSNPN and CDR2 SVGIG (reference sequence). CDR3 length: 18 residues. Germline trimming cut 4 bases from V and 6 bases from J; bases unmatched to any gene: 19. CDR3 DNA: TGTGCCTGGATCGGGCTAGCGGGGGCCCCTGGGAGGGTGGATACGCAGTATTTT. Amino acids: CAWIGLAGAPGRVDTQYF.

This clonotype was detected a few times. The chain has TRBV7-9 and TRBJ2-1; no firm D call. The CDR3 loop spans 16 amino acids. CDR1 is SEHNR, CDR2 FQNEAQ, per germline (reference sequence). With 3 bases removed from V and 1 base from J, the gap between germline ends came to 13 bases. In DNA form, the CDR3 reads TGTGCCAGCAGCTTTGGTCCGGGTCCGTCCTACAATGAGCAGTTCTTC. Amino acids: CASSFGPGPSYNEQFF.

The V gene is TRBV12-3 or TRBV12-4, the J gene TRBJ2-6, with 12 bases fitting TRBD1. The CDR3 consists of 17 residues. The V segment lost 7 bases and the J segment 2 bases; nucleotides outside the gene matches: 6. The CDR3 reads CASTPGQGAPGANVLTF. DNA of the CDR3: TGTGCCAGCACCCCGGGACAGGGGGCCCCTGGGGCCAACGTCCTGACTTTC.

The chain uses TRBV2 and TRBJ1-1, with a possible D match to TRBD1 (5 bases). The V end was cut by 7 bases, the J end by 6 bases, with 12 bases between. The CDR3 is 12 residues long. In germline, CDR1 is SNHLY, CDR2 FYNNEI. Here the CDR3 reads CASTPLGAEAFF. The DNA for the CDR3 is TGTGCCAGCACCCCCTTGGGGGCTGAAGCTTTCTTT.

The V gene is TRBV25-1, the J gene TRBJ1-4, with TRBD1 identical over 8 bases. V shed 2 bases, J shed 8 bases, and the junction held 4 bases outside the gene matches. This CDR3 region has 14 residues. Germline CDR1 reads MGHDK; CDR2 reads SYGVNS. The CDR3 sequence is CASSEQGAYEKLFF. The CDR3 DNA reads as TGTGCCAGCAGTGAACAGGGGGCTTACGAAAAACTGTTTTTT.

This clonotype occurred many times. The rearrangement links TRBV6-1 to TRBJ2-3; 15 bases are shared with TRBD2. V was pared by 7 bases and J by 4 bases, with 3 bases of the junction left unmatched. This CDR3 spans 15 amino acids. Germline V gene data show CDR1 as MNHNS and CDR2 as SASEGT. The CDR3, as DNA: TGTGCCAGCACCGGACTAGCGGGAGGGCCAGATACGCAGTATTTT. This encodes CASTGLAGGPDTQYF.

This clonotype came up a few times. The rearrangement joins TRBV27 to TRBJ2-3, with 14 bases that match TRBD2. The CDR3 is 15 residues long. V lost 10 bases to trimming and J lost 4 bases; unmatched junction nucleotides: 7. Germline values: CDR1 MNHEY, CDR2 SMNVEV (reference sequence). In DNA form, the CDR3 reads TGTGCCACCCAGACTAGCGGGGGGGCCCCAGATACGCAGTATTTT. Protein sequence: CATQTSGGAPDTQYF.

The table lists this clonotype with a few counts. CDR3 loop: CASRQTGGKWNTEAFF. CDR3 bases: TGTGCCAGCAGACAAACAGGGGGCAAATGGAACACTGAAGCTTTCTTT. V and J are TRBV11-2 and TRBJ1-1; TRBD1 matches 9 bases. The CDR3 runs 16 residues. Germline CDR1 is SGHAT and CDR2 is FQNNGV. V was pared by 6 bases and J by 1 base, with 9 bases of the junction left unmatched.

This clonotype has ten or more counts. The rearrangement uses TRBV5-5 and TRBJ2-1; 9 nucleotides agree with TRBD1. J lost 8 bases, V lost 2 bases, and 2 bases had no gene match. This CDR3 comprises 13 residues. Germline assignment: CDR1 SGHKS and CDR2 YYEKEE (reference sequence). The CDR3, as DNA: TGTGCCAGCAGCTTACAGGGGGCGTATGAGCAGTTCTTC. This translates into CASSLQGAYEQFF. The complete variable domain, with remaining parts taken from reference TRBV5-5 and TRBJ2-1, reads DAGVTQSPTHLIKTRGQQVTLRCSPISGHKSVSWYQQVLGQGPQFIFQYYEKEERGRGNFPDRFSARQFPNYSSELNVNALLLGDSALYLCASSLQGAYEQFFGPGTRLTVL.

This clonotype was found a few times. The chain has TRBV9 and TRBJ2-7; D not resolved. The CDR3 has 14 amino acids. CDR1 and CDR2 from the germline V gene are SGDLS and YYNGEE. V lost 0 bases and J 0 bases, leaving 7 bases between the germline ends. The CDR3 DNA reads TGTGCCAGCAGCGTAGTCCCCAGCTCCTACGAGCAGTACTTC. Translating gives CASSVVPSSYEQYF. The variable domain in full, with the rest retrieved from reference TRBV9 and TRBJ2-7, is DSGVTQTPKHLITATGQRVTLRCSPRSGDLSVYWYQQSLDQGLQFLIQYYNGEERAKGNILERFSAQQFPDLHSELNLSSLELGDSALYFCASSVVPSSYEQYFGPGTRLTVT.

To note about this clonotype: This sequence may be a read error, since a much larger clone differs from it by one base. The chain recombines TRBV25-1 with TRBJ2-7; either TRBD1 or TRBD2 may fit D (5 bases each). The CDR3 is made up of 14 amino acids. The V end was cut by 8 bases, the J end by 4 bases, with 18 bases between. Germline CDR1 reads MGHDK; CDR2 reads SYGVNS. The CDR3 bases are TGTGCCAGCGGCATCGGGACCGCACATTACGAGCAGTACTTC. It encodes CASGIGTAHYEQYF.

This clonotype was recorded a few times. The J gene is TRBJ2-2, the V gene TRBV12-3 or TRBV12-4; no definite D call. V lost 6 bases to trimming and J lost 3 bases, with 2 bases between them. This CDR3 has 11 amino acids. This CDR3 is CASSHTGELFF. The DNA for the CDR3 is TGTGCCAGCAGCCACACCGGGGAGCTGTTTTTT.

This clonotype has just a few counts. This sequence joins TRBV27 and TRBJ2-7, with TRBD2 matching 12 bases. This CDR3 comprises 17 residues. CDR1 is MNHEY and CDR2 is SMNVEV in the germline V gene (reference sequence). V was pared by 4 bases and J by 4 bases, with 11 bases of the junction left unmatched. This chain's CDR3 is CASSSRLAGDLIYEQYF. CDR3 sequence (DNA): TGTGCCAGCAGTTCCCGACTAGCGGGAGACTTGATATACGAGCAGTACTTC.

This clonotype has at least ten counts. This chain links TRBV14 with TRBJ2-2, with D uncertain. Trimming took 1 base from V and 4 from J, leaving 7 bases between them. Germline-derived CDR1 and CDR2 are SGHDN and FVKESK. The CDR3 runs to 14 residues. The chain's CDR3 is CASSQGLRTGELFF. Here the CDR3 DNA reads TGTGCCAGCAGCCAAGGTTTGCGCACCGGGGAGCTGTTTTTT.

The chain recombines TRBV20-1 with TRBJ2-7; TRBD2 matches at 10 bases. V was pared by 0 bases and J by 1 base, with 12 bases of the junction left unmatched. The CDR3 contains 18 residues. Per germline, CDR1 DFQATT and CDR2 SNEGSKA (reference sequence). The CDR3 bases are TGCAGTGCTAGAGATCTGGGTGGAGCGGGAGGGATTTCCTACGAGCAGTACTTC. Translated, it gives CSARDLGGAGGISYEQYF.

The chain combines TRBV14 with TRBJ1-1, with 7 nucleotides matching TRBD1. Looked up from germline, CDR1 is SGHDN and CDR2 is FVKESK. This CDR3 has 16 amino acids. The V gene end was trimmed by 2 bases and the J gene end by 6 bases; junction bases not matched to a gene: 12. Here the CDR3 reads CASSQQRQGYDSEAFF. In DNA, the CDR3 is TGTGCCAGCAGCCAACAAAGACAGGGCTATGACTCTGAAGCTTTCTTT. The whole variable domain, remainder taken from reference TRBV14 and TRBJ1-1, is EAGVTQFPSHSVIEKGQTVTLRCDPISGHDNLYWYRRVMGKEIKFLLHFVKESKQDESGMPNNRFLAERTGGTYSTLKVQPAELEDSGVYFCASSQQRQGYDSEAFFGQGTRLTVV.

V gene TRBV11-2 combines with J gene TRBJ1-2, with 9 positions matching TRBD1. The CDR3 loop spans 15 amino acids. CDR1 and CDR2 (germline): SGHAT, FQNNGV. J was trimmed by 4 bases and V by 5 bases; bases with no gene match: 8. The CDR3 loop is CASSPALTGGYGYTF. The CDR3 DNA reads TGTGCCAGCAGCCCGGCCTTGACAGGGGGCTATGGCTACACCTTC.

The gene calls are TRBV6-6 and TRBJ1-2; no reliable D call. CDR1 is MNHNY and CDR2 is SVGAGI in the germline V gene (reference sequence). Trimming took off 0 bases at V and 7 bases at J, with 12 bases between the two ends. The CDR3 has 14 amino acids. The CDR3 reads CASSYSPDRSGYTF. In DNA form, the CDR3 reads TGTGCCAGCAGTTACTCGCCGGACCGATCTGGCTACACCTTC.

The chain carries TRBV12-3 or TRBV12-4 and TRBJ2-7; 7 bases map to TRBD1. J gave up 4 bases and V 3 bases, and 6 bases lay outside the gene matches. CDR3 length: 14 residues. The CDR3: CASSFKGANYEQYF. CDR3 DNA sequence: TGTGCCAGCAGTTTCAAGGGGGCGAATTACGAGCAGTACTTC.

The V gene is TRBV20-1, the J gene TRBJ2-5, with D possibly matching TRBD2 (5 bases). In germline, CDR1 is DFQATT, CDR2 SNEGSKA (reference sequence). Trimming left V 5 bases short and J 4 bases short, with 14 bases between. This CDR3 contains 13 residues. CDR3 coding DNA: TGCAGTGCTTCCGGGGAGATGGGAGAGACCCAGTACTTC. Amino acids: CSASGEMGETQYF.

The table lists this clonotype with a few counts. The V and J genes are TRBV20-1 and TRBJ1-2; TRBD1 is a possible D gene (6 bases). The CDR3 loop spans 15 amino acids. Germline V CDR1 and CDR2: DFQATT, SNEGSKA (reference sequence). V shed 5 bases and J shed 3 bases, with 19 bases lying between them. CDR3 in DNA: TGCAGTGCTTCACGAACAGGGTTGGGTGACTATGGCTACACCTTC. Translated, it gives CSASRTGLGDYGYTF.

The rearrangement uses TRBV5-1 and TRBJ2-3, with TRBD2 matching over 8 bases. The CDR3 extends over 18 amino acids. With 3 bases clipped from V and 2 bases from J, the junction kept 14 bases outside the gene matches. Germline V gives CDR1 SGHRS, CDR2 YFSETQ. The CDR3 is CASSYLPRGLANTDTQYF. Written as DNA, the CDR3 is TGCGCCAGCAGCTACCTACCCCGAGGACTAGCCAACACAGATACGCAGTATTTT.

This clonotype has only a few counts. The chain employs TRBV24-1 and TRBJ1-1, with D possibly being TRBD1 (6 bases). This CDR3 is 17 amino acids long. Between the trimmed V and J ends, which lost 0 bases and 4 bases, there was a span of 17 bases. The germline V gene has CDR1 KGHDR and CDR2 SFDVKD. CDR3 region: CATSDLGGQITGTEAFF. For the CDR3, the DNA is TGTGCCACCAGTGATTTGGGGGGGCAAATAACTGGCACTGAAGCTTTCTTT.

J is TRBJ2-1 and V is TRBV6-2 or TRBV6-3; 12 nucleotides align to TRBD2. After removal of 5 bases from V and 6 bases from J, the junction contained 8 bases not matched to a gene. The CDR3 length is 16 residues. Germline-derived CDR1 and CDR2 are MNHEY and SVGEGT. The CDR3 spells CASSTGTSGPFNEQFF. CDR3 bases: TGTGCCAGCAGTACCGGGACTAGCGGGCCTTTCAATGAGCAGTTCTTC.

This clonotype came up a few times. J is TRBJ1-6 and V is TRBV5-8; possible D gene TRBD1, 5 bases. Per the germline V gene, CDR1 is SGHTS and CDR2 is YDEGEE. V was cut by 0 bases and J by 4 bases, with 8 bases left in between. The CDR3 contains 15 residues. CDR3 DNA sequence: TGTGCCAGCAGCTTGGGCGCAGGGTATAATTCACCCCTCCACTTT. Its translation: CASSLGAGYNSPLHF.

This clonotype is judged medium-sized. The V and J genes are TRBV5-1 and TRBJ1-1, with D maybe TRBD1 (5 bases). V lost 5 bases and J 3 bases, leaving 11 bases between the germline ends. CDR3 length: 13 amino acids. Germline V lookup: CDR1 SGHRS, CDR2 YFSETQ. CDR3 nucleotides: TGCGCCAGCAGTAGCAGGGAAGACACTGAAGCTTTCTTT. Encoded protein: CASSSREDTEAFF. Complete variable domain (other parts from reference TRBV5-1 and TRBJ1-1): KAGVTQTPRYLIKTRGQQVTLSCSPISGHRSVSWYQQTPGQGLQFLFEYFSETQRNKGNFPGRFSGRQFSNSRSEMNVSTLELGDSALYLCASSSREDTEAFFGQGTRLTVV.